This TCR beta chain was profiled in a study of shared clonotypes between healthy human individuals. CDR1 is SGHAT and CDR2 is FQNNGV in the germline V gene. J was trimmed by 0 bases and V by 4 bases; bases with no gene match: 6. The CDR3 runs to 15 residues. Naive CD8 cells, CD45RO-negative and positively selected for CCR7, excluded terminally differentiated effector memory CD45RA+ cells. Sequenced by immunoSEQ multiplex PCR; TCRdb stores in-frame clones only, minus some. The sample contains about 870,000 clones, 92% of which appear only once. Sequences were obtained from naive CD8+ T cells sorted from blood. The chain has TRBV11-2 and TRBJ2-7; 7 bases align to TRBD1. This receptor was obtained from a man aged 25-40 years in good health. CDR3 residues: CASSSAWTGSYEQYF. The CDR3 DNA is TGTGCCAGCAGCTCAGCATGGACAGGCTCCTACGAGCAGTACTTC.